This T cell receptor (beta chain) is drawn from a study of human T cells and chemical hapten exposure. Whole-study findings and limits: Expanded TCRs made up significantly more big CDR3 similarity clusters than controls did.

With respect to this clonotype: Its antigen is not known.

The time point is: patch test 1, 2 weeks after DPC sensitization. Treatment of the sample: therapeutic diphenylcyclopropenone sensitization with weekly scalp DPC. MiXCR was run by TCRdb on the RACE reads, yielding one entry per CDR3 protein. Among about 120,000 distinct CDR3 sequences listed, approximately 13% were seen once. The germline V gene encodes CDR1 MGHRA and CDR2 YSYEKL. The CDR3 contains 17 residues. The V segment lost 4 bases and the J segment 5 bases; nucleotides outside the gene matches: 14. Sample: whole blood, taken in connection with sensitization to the hapten diphenylcyclopropenone (DPC). This chain connects TRBV4-1 to TRBJ1-5, with 7 positions matching TRBD1. This TCR came from a man aged 18 to 29 with alopecia areata. Some clones in this sample may be carry-over from other donors' samples. The CDR3 region has the DNA TGCGCCAGCAGCCCAGACCCGGGACAGAGGAAGTATCAGCCCCAGCATTTT. Translated, it gives CASSPDPGQRKYQPQHF.